This T cell receptor (beta chain) was sequenced in a study of T cell repertoires in cytomegalovirus infection (dated by TCRdb to the late 2010s). Background for the entire study: Donor HLA type was relevant to the analysis, as public TCR beta signatures indicated carriage of CMV infection together with the matching HLA type. Results the study describes overall, beyond this receptor: Cumulative frequency of public TCR beta family members discriminated carriers of CMV infection plus the relevant HLA type in this cohort and an independent approximately 340-donor cohort. The ex vivo response was dominated by HLA-C-restricted CMV-specific TCR beta clonotypes, which also provided the single most frequent clonotype in two of eight donors.

Sequencing was performed on an Illumina HiSeq 1500. Through fastp at Q25 and MiXCR, TCRdb rebuilt clones from the public reads, retaining in-frame beta chains. Entries are consolidated by CDR3 protein sequence, retaining the most common genes and DNA. This sample has 250,000 to 300,000 distinct CDR3 sequences in its table, and less than 9.5% of those were observed once. Of the sample, roughly 16% falls within the top ten clones. Including cysteine and phenylalanine, the CDR3 has 14 amino acids. The read is trimmed to its CDR3 DNA, 42 bases read in frame from base 1. The germline ends are 14 bases apart after V is trimmed by 1 base and J by 7 bases. According to the germline V gene, CDR1 reads SGHVS and CDR2 reads FQNEAQ. This clonotype was detected ten times or more. Its antigen has not been determined. No base-level quality is on record; no much larger clone is a single base apart.

Sequencing was done on a sample of PBMCs. The chain is assembled from TRBV7-8 and TRBJ2-7; the D gene could be TRBD1 or TRBD2, each one agreeing over 6 bases. The TCR originated in a human donor in good health (CMV status not recorded). Some clones in this sample may be carry-over from other donors' samples. This receptor has the CDR3 CASSLEWRGSEQYF. The bases read TGTGCCAGCAGCTTAGAATGGAGGGGGAGTGAGCAGTACTTC. Joined to the reference TRBV7-8 and TRBJ2-7 proteins, this CDR3 gives the full variable domain: GAGVSQSPRYKVAKRGQDVALRCDPISGHVSLFWYQQALGQGPEFLTYFQNEAQLDKSGLPSDRFFAERPEGSVSTLKIQRTQQEDSAVYLCASSLEWRGSEQYFGPGTRLTVT.